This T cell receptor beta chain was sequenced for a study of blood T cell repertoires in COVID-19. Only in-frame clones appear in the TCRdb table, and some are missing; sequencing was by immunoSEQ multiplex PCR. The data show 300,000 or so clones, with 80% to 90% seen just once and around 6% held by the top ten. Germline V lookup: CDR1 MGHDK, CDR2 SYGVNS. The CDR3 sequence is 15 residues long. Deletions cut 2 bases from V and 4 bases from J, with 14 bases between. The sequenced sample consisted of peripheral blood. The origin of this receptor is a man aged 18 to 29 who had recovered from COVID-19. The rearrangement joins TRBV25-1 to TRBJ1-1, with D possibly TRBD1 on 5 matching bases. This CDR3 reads CASSEGTGAGTEAFF. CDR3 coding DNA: TGTGCCAGCAGTGAAGGCACAGGTGCCGGCACTGAAGCTTTCTTT. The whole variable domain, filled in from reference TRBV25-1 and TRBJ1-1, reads EADIYQTPRYLVIGTGKKITLECSQTMGHDKMYWYQQDPGMELHLIHYSYGVNSTEKGDLSSESTVSRIRTEHFPLTLESARPSHTSQYLCASSEGTGAGTEAFFGQGTRLTVV.